This TCR beta chain was recorded in a study of T cell repertoires in cytomegalovirus infection (dated by TCRdb to the late 2010s). Concerning the study at large: Donor HLA type was relevant to the analysis, because carriage of CMV infection together with the matching HLA type was indicated by public TCR beta signatures. Paper-wide results and their limitations: The ex vivo response was dominated by HLA-C-restricted CMV-specific TCR beta clonotypes, and the single most frequent clonotype in two of eight donors was supplied by these HLA-C-restricted clonotypes. In both this cohort and an independent cohort of 350 or so donors, the cumulative frequency of public TCR beta family members distinguished carriers of CMV infection plus the relevant HLA type.

The CDR1 and CDR2 encoded by the germline V gene (reference sequence) are SEHNR and FQNEAQ. Germline trimming amounts to 9 bases on V and 5 bases on J, with 7 as the count of junction bases outside the gene matches. The CDR3 measures 15 amino acids from cysteine to phenylalanine. Of the read, only the CDR3 DNA is kept; its 45 bases are in frame from base 1. Worth noting for this clonotype: This receptor's antigen is unknown. There are no base qualities to consult, and no much larger clone falls within one base.

Instrument used: Illumina HiSeq 1500. The public reads were quality trimmed at Q25 with fastp and then assembled into clones with MiXCR by TCRdb, keeping productive beta chains. Identical CDR3 proteins give one entry, which carries the most common genes and DNA. The sample table contains 290,000 or so distinct CDR3 sequences; only one count was recorded for roughly a tenth of them. The ten most abundant clones make up 2% to 3% of the sample. The chain is assembled from TRBV7-9 and TRBJ2-3; a stretch of 14 junction bases matches TRBD2. This TCR was recovered from a human donor in good health (CMV status not recorded). Some clones in this sample may be carry-over from other donors' samples. The sequencing sample was made of PBMCs. The CDR3 protein sequence reads: CASRLAGGAGDTQYF. The DNA is TGTGCCAGTAGACTAGCGGGGGGGGCAGGAGATACGCAGTATTTT.